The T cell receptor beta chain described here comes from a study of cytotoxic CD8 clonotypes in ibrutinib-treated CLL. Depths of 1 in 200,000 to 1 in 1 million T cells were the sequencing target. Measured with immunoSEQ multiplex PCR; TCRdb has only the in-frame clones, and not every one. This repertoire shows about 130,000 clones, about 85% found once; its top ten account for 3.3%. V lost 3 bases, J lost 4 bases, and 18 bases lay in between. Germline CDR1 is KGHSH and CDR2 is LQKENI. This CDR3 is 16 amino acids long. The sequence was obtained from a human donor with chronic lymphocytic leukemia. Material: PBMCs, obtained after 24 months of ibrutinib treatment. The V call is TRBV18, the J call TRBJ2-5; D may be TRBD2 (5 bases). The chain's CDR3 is CASSPRPGSVAETQYF. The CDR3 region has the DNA TGTGCCAGCTCACCCCGACCGGGGTCGGTGGCAGAGACCCAGTACTTC.